This T cell receptor beta chain was sequenced for a study of T-cell memory formation after mild COVID-19. Broader study findings: Clones that contracted from day 15 to 85 had balanced CD4/CD8; later expanders were CD4+ biased. The appearance of some responding clones in pre-infection memory suggested that cross-reactive memory joined. CD4+ contracting clones were found mainly in CM and EM, and CD8+ ones in EMRA.

From 5'RACE with constant-segment primers came TCR alpha and TCR beta cDNA libraries that carried sample barcodes and UMIs. TCRdb recomputed calls from the 5' RACE reads with MiXCR, one row per CDR3 protein. The sample lists under 250,000 distinct CDR3 sequences, roughly a tenth occurring once. As to this clonotype: Antigen unknown.

This clonotype was sampled from a man between 18 and 29 years old who had mild COVID-19 (a few samples of this study predate the infection). Cell type and time point are not known. The sequencing input was PBMCs or a T cell subset sorted from them (not recorded which).

CDR3 nucleotides: TGCGCCAGCAGCGAGGACAGGGGCCTCGAGCAGTACTTC. Amino acid sequence: CASSEDRGLEQYF. The chain combines TRBV5-1 with TRBJ2-7; TRBD1 matches 9 bases. From germline, CDR1 is SGHRS and CDR2 YFSETQ. The trim removed 4 bases at V and 6 bases at J, leaving 5 bases unmatched. CDR3 length: 13 amino acids.